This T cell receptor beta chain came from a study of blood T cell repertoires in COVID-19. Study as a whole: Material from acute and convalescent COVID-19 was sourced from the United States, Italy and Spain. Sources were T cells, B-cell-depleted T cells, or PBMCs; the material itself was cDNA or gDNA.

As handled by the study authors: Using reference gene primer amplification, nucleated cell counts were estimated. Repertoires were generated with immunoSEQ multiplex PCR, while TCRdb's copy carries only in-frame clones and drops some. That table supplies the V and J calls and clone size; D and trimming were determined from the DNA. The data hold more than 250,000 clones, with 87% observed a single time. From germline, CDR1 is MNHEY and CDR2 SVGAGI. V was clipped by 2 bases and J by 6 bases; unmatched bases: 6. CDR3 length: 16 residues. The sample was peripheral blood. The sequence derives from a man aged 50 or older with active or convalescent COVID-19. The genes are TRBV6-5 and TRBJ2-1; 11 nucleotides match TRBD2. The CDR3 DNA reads TGTGCCAGCAGTTACGGTAGCGGGAGGGGTTTCAATGAGCAGTTCTTC. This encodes CASSYGSGRGFNEQFF.